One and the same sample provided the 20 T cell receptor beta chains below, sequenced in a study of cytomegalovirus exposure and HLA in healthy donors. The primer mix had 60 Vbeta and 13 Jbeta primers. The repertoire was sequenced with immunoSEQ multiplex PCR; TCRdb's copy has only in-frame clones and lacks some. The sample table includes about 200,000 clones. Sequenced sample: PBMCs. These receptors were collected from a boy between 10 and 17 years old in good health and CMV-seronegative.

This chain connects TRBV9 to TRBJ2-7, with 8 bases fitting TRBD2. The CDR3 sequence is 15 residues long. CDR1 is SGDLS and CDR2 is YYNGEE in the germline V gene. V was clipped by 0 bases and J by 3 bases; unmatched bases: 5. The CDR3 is CASSVEVGGVYEQYF. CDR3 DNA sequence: TGTGCCAGCAGCGTAGAGGTCGGGGGGGTCTACGAGCAGTACTTC.

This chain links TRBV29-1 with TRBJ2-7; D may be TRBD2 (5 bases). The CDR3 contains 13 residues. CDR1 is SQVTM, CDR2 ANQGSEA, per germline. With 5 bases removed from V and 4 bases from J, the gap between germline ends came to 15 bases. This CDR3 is CSVLPFGVYEQYF. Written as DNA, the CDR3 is TGCAGCGTTCTTCCTTTCGGGGTTTACGAGCAGTACTTC.

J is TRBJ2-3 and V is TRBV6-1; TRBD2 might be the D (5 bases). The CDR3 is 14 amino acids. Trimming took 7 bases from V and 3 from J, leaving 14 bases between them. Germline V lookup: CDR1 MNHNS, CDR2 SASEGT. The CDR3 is CASKEDLSTDTQYF. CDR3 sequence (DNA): TGTGCCAGCAAGGAGGACCTTTCTACAGATACGCAGTATTTT.

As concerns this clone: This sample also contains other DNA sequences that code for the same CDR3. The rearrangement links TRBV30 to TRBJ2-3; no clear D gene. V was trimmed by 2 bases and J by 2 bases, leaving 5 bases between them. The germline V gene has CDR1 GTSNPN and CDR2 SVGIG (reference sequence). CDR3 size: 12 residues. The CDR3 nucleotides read TGTGCCTGGAGTCCGTCCACAGATACGCAGTATTTT. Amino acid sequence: CAWSPSTDTQYF.

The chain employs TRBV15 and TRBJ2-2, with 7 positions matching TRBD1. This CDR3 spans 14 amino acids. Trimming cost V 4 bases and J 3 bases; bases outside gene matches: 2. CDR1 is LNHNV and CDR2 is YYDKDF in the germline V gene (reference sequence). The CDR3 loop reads CATSNGQDTGELFF. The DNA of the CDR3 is TGTGCCACCAGCAATGGACAGGACACCGGGGAGCTGTTTTTT.

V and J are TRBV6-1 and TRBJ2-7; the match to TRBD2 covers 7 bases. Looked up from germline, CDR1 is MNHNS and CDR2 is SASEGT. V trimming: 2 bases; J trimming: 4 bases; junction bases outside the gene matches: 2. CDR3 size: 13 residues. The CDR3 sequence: CASSEMGGYEQYF. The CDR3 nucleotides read TGTGCCAGCAGTGAAATGGGAGGGTACGAGCAGTACTTC.

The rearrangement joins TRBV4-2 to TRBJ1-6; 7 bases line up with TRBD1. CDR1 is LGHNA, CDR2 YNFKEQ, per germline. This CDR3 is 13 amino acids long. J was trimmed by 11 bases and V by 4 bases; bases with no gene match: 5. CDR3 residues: CASSRGGTAPLHF. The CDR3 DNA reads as TGTGCCAGCAGCCGCGGGGGGACAGCACCCCTCCACTTT.

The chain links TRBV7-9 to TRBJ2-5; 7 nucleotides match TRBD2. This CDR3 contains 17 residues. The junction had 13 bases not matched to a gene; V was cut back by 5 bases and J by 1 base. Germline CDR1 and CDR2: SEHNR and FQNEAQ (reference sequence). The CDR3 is CASSLSGRGRVQETQYF. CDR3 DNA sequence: TGTGCCAGCAGCCTCTCGGGGAGGGGTAGGGTCCAAGAGACCCAGTACTTC.

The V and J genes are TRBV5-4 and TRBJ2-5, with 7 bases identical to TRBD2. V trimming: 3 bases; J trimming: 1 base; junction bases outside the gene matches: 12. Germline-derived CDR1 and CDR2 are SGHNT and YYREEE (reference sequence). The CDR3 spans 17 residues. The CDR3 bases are TGTGCCAGCAGCTCACCAGCGGGGCTGGAGGGCCAAGAGACCCAGTACTTC. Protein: CASSSPAGLEGQETQYF.

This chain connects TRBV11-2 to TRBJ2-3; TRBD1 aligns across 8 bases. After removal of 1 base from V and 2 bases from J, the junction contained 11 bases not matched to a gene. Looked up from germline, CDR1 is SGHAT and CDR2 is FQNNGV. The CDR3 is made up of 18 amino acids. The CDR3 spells CASSLVPTGQEYTDTQYF. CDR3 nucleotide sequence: TGTGCCAGCAGCTTAGTTCCAACGGGACAGGAGTACACAGATACGCAGTATTTT.

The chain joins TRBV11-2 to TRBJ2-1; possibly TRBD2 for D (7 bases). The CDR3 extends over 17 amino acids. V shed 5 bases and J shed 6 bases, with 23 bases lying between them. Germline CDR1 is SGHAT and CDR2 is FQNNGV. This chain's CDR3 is CASSPGLWGGVVNEQFF. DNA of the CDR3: TGTGCCAGCAGCCCAGGCCTGTGGGGGGGCGTCGTCAATGAGCAGTTCTTC.

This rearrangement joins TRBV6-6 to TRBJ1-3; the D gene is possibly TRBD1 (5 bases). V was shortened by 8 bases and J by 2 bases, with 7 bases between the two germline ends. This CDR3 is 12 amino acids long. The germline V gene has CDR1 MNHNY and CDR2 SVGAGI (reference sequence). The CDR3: CASRGAGNTIYF. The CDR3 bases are TGTGCCAGCCGGGGGGCTGGAAACACCATATATTTT.

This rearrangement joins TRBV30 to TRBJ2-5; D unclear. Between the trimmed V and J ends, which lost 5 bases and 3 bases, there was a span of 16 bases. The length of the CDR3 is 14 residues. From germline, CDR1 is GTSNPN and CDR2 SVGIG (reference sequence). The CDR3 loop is CAWGSGLTKETQYF. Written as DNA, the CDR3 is TGTGCCTGGGGCTCTGGGCTAACCAAAGAGACCCAGTACTTC.

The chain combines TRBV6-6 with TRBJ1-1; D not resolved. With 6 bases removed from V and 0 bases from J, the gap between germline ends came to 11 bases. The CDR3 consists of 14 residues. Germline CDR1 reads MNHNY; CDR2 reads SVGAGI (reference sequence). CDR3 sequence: CASSKQSMNTEAFF. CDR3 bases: TGTGCCAGCAGCAAACAGAGTATGAACACTGAAGCTTTCTTT.

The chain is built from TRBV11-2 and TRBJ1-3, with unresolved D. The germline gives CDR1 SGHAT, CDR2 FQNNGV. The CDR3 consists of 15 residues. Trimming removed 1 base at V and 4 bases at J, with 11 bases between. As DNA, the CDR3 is TGTGCCAGCAGCTTAGGAGGCACGACGGGAAACACCATATATTTT. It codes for CASSLGGTTGNTIYF.

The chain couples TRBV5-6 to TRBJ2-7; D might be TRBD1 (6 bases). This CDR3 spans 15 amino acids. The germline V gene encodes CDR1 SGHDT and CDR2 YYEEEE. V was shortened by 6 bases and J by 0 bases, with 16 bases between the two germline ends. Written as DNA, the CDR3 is TGTGCCAGCACCCGAAGAGGACAGACCTCCTACGAGCAGTACTTC. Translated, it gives CASTRRGQTSYEQYF.

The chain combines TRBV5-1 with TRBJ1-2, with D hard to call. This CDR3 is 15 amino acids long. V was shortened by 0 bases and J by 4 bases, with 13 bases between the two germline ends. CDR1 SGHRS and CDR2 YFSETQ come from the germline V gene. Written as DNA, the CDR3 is TGCGCCAGCAGCTTGGACAGCCCGAACCTCTATGGCTACACCTTC. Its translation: CASSLDSPNLYGYTF.

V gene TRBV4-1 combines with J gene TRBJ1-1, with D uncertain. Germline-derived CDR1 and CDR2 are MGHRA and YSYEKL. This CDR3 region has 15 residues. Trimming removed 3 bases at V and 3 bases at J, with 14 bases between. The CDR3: CASSHTATRDTEAFF. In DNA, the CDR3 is TGCGCCAGCAGCCATACAGCGACTAGGGACACTGAAGCTTTCTTT.

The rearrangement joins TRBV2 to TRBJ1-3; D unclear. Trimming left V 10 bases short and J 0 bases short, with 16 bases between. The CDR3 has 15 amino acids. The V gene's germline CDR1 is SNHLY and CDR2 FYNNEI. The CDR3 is CAKRTTSNSGNTIYF. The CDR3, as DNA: TGTGCCAAAAGGACCACTAGTAACTCTGGAAACACCATATATTTT.

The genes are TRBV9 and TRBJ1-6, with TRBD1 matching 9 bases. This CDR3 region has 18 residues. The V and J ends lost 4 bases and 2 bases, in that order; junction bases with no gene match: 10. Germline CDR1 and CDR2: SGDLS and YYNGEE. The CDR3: CASSIRDREFAYNSPLHF. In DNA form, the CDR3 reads TGTGCCAGCAGCATTCGGGACAGGGAGTTCGCCTATAATTCACCCCTCCACTTT.